Listed below are T cell receptor beta chains from one sample, sequenced in a study of control samples from healthy donors and cancer patients. Sequencing was performed with immunoSEQ multiplex PCR; in TCRdb, only in-frame clones are kept and a portion is missing. The data show some 140,000 clones, about 94% seen once. Sequenced: blood. The receptors derive from a man aged 40-55 years in good health. Both conserved end residues are part of each CDR3. A D gene is named only where the DNA matches it firmly. Size is stated for part of the rows, as once, few or many counts, or as a class when the clone is expanded.

v_gene: TRBV18
j_gene: TRBJ1-3
abundance: .
d_gene: .
CDR3nt: TGTGCCAGCTCACCGGTAACCTCCTCTGGAAACACCATATATTTT
CDR3aa: CASSPVTSSGNTIYF

v_gene: TRBV6-6
j_gene: TRBJ1-1
abundance: .
d_gene: .
CDR3nt: TGTGCCAGCAGTTACTCTAGTGGTCTCTTGGGATCTGAAGCTTTCTTT
CDR3aa: CASSYSSGLLGSEAFF

v_gene: TRBV15
j_gene: TRBJ1-4
abundance: .
d_gene: .
CDR3nt: TGTGCCACCAGCATTGACAGTCCCGCAACTAATGAAAAACTGTTTTTT
CDR3aa: CATSIDSPATNEKLFF

v_gene: TRBV6-5
j_gene: TRBJ2-1
abundance: .
d_gene: .
CDR3nt: TGTGCCAGCAGTTGGGGACCAGAAGAAGAGCAGTTCTTC
CDR3aa: CASSWGPEEEQFF

v_gene: TRBV19
j_gene: TRBJ2-1
abundance: .
d_gene: .
CDR3nt: TGTGCCAGTACCACTTCCTACAATGAGCAGTTCTTC
CDR3aa: CASTTSYNEQFF

v_gene: TRBV6-5
j_gene: TRBJ1-6
abundance: .
d_gene: .
CDR3nt: TGTGCCAGCAGTTACTCGATTGATGGGGATTCACCCCTCCACTTT
CDR3aa: CASSYSIDGDSPLHF

v_gene: TRBV5-4
j_gene: TRBJ2-7
abundance: .
d_gene: TRBD1
CDR3nt: TGTGCCAGCAGCTCTCAGACAGGGGGCTACGAGCAGTACTTC
CDR3aa: CASSSQTGGYEQYF

v_gene: TRBV12-3/TRBV12-4
j_gene: TRBJ1-2
abundance: .
d_gene: TRBD1
CDR3nt: TGTGCCAGCAGTCCCGGACAGGGCAACGGCTACACCTTC
CDR3aa: CASSPGQGNGYTF

v_gene: TRBV5-5
j_gene: TRBJ2-7
abundance: once
d_gene: .
CDR3nt: TGTGCCAGCAGCCGGAGGCCCTACGAGCAGTACTTC
CDR3aa: CASSRRPYEQYF

v_gene: TRBV7-2
j_gene: TRBJ1-5
abundance: .
d_gene: .
CDR3nt: TGTGCCAGCAGCCCCTCGTTGATTAGCAATCAGCCCCAGCATTTT
CDR3aa: CASSPSLISNQPQHF

v_gene: TRBV4-3
j_gene: TRBJ1-6
abundance: .
d_gene: .
CDR3nt: TGCGCCAGCAGCCAAGGGTGGGGGAATAATTCACCCCTCCACTTT
CDR3aa: CASSQGWGNNSPLHF

v_gene: TRBV28
j_gene: TRBJ1-4
abundance: .
d_gene: TRBD1
CDR3nt: TGTGCCAGCAGTTTTTCTGGGACAGGGGAACGAAAACTGTTTTTT
CDR3aa: CASSFSGTGERKLFF

v_gene: TRBV30
j_gene: TRBJ2-7
abundance: .
d_gene: .
CDR3nt: TGTGCCTGGGCGCCGGGGTTATACGAGCAGTACTTC
CDR3aa: CAWAPGLYEQYF

v_gene: TRBV29-1
j_gene: TRBJ2-1
abundance: .
d_gene: .
CDR3nt: TGCAGCGTTGATAGGGTTAACAATGAGCAGTTCTTC
CDR3aa: CSVDRVNNEQFF

v_gene: TRBV6-2/TRBV6-3
j_gene: TRBJ1-2
abundance: .
d_gene: .
CDR3nt: TGTGCCAGCAGTTACTCGATAAGGGAAAACTATGGCTACACCTTC
CDR3aa: CASSYSIRENYGYTF

v_gene: TRBV18
j_gene: TRBJ2-1
abundance: .
d_gene: TRBD1
CDR3nt: TGTGCCAGCTCACCGACAGGGGGCAATGAGCAGTTCTTC
CDR3aa: CASSPTGGNEQFF

v_gene: TRBV7-2
j_gene: TRBJ1-6
abundance: .
d_gene: TRBD1
CDR3nt: TGTGCCAGCAGCACAGGGGGCGATAATTCACCCCTCCACTTT
CDR3aa: CASSTGGDNSPLHF

v_gene: TRBV3-1/TRBV3-2
j_gene: TRBJ1-2
abundance: once
d_gene: .
CDR3nt: TGTGCCAGCAGCCGCGGATATGGCTACACCTTC
CDR3aa: CASSRGYGYTF

v_gene: TRBV3-1/TRBV3-2
j_gene: TRBJ1-2
abundance: .
d_gene: TRBD1
CDR3nt: TGTGCCAGCAGCCAATGGACAGGGGCGCCCTATGGCTACACCTTC
CDR3aa: CASSQWTGAPYGYTF

v_gene: TRBV4-2
j_gene: TRBJ1-2
abundance: .
d_gene: TRBD1
CDR3nt: TGTGCCAGCAGCCAACCTGGACAGGGGAGATATGGCTACACCTTC
CDR3aa: CASSQPGQGRYGYTF

v_gene: TRBV30
j_gene: TRBJ2-7
abundance: .
d_gene: TRBD2
CDR3nt: TGTGCCTGGAGTGTACTAGCGGGGGGTACCTACGAGCAGTACTTC
CDR3aa: CAWSVLAGGTYEQYF

v_gene: TRBV2
j_gene: TRBJ1-2
abundance: .
d_gene: .
CDR3nt: TGTGCCAGCAGTCCTTTTAGTGGGGGCTATGGCTACACCTTC
CDR3aa: CASSPFSGGYGYTF

v_gene: TRBV19
j_gene: TRBJ2-3
abundance: .
d_gene: .
CDR3nt: TGTGCCAGCACAGGGATCTCCACAGATACGCAGTATTTT
CDR3aa: CASTGISTDTQYF

v_gene: TRBV28
j_gene: TRBJ1-6
abundance: .
d_gene: TRBD1
CDR3nt: TGTGCCAGCAGGGACCCCATACCCACAGGGGATTCACCCCTCCACTTT
CDR3aa: CASRDPIPTGDSPLHF

v_gene: TRBV15
j_gene: TRBJ1-2
abundance: .
d_gene: .
CDR3nt: TGTGCCACCAGCAGAGAAAAGGGACACCTTGCCTATGGCTACACCTTC
CDR3aa: CATSREKGHLAYGYTF

v_gene: TRBV5-5
j_gene: TRBJ1-2
abundance: .
d_gene: TRBD1
CDR3nt: TGTGCCAGCAGCCCAGGGGGCGCGAGGGGCTACACCTTC
CDR3aa: CASSPGGARGYTF